This TCR beta chain is from a study of a mutant IDH1 vaccine in newly diagnosed glioma. Overall study context: At week 47 came visit V13, while visit V12 had come at week 35. Broader study findings: The authors found pseudoprogression apparently unrelated to changes in top peripheral T cell clonotypes. Vaccine-induced immune responses occurred in roughly 94% of patients.

Time point described: week 35, safety follow-up. Doses comprised 300 ug of mutant IDH1 20-mer peptide each, plus topical imiquimod. Using immunoSEQ multiplex PCR, the repertoire was profiled, and TCRdb retains in-frame clones only, with some absent. The data contain roughly 44,000 clones, 81% of them singletons. This clone was seen only a few times. The antigen is unknown. Per the germline V gene, CDR1 is KGHSH and CDR2 is LQKENI. With 5 bases removed from V and 3 bases from J, the gap between germline ends came to 13 bases. This CDR3 has 14 amino acids. The V gene is TRBV18, the J gene TRBJ1-1, with a tentative D call TRBD1 (6 bases). This sample comprised PBMCs, obtained from a glioma patient whose treatment included an IDH1 peptide vaccine. This sequence originates from a woman aged 40 to 50 with glioma. Some clones in this sample may be carry-over from other donors' samples. CDR3 sequence reads: CASSRQTGDTEAFF. The CDR3 region has the DNA TGTGCCAGCTCAAGACAGACAGGAGACACTGAAGCTTTCTTT.